These 7 T cell receptor beta chains were sequenced from one sample in a study of blood T cell repertoires in COVID-19. TCRdb's table, derived via immunoSEQ multiplex PCR, lists solely in-frame clones and lacks some. The data contain roughly 160,000 clones, approximately 79% of them singletons. The material sequenced was peripheral blood. These receptors were obtained from an elderly woman with acute or convalescent COVID-19.

The chain recombines TRBV19 with TRBJ1-2; D is ambiguous. Germline V CDR1 and CDR2: LNHDA, SQIVND (reference sequence). V shed 5 bases and J shed 3 bases, with 13 bases lying between them. This CDR3 has 14 amino acids. In nucleotides, the CDR3 is TGTGCCAGTAGTGACCGGAGAGGCCACTATGGCTACACCTTC. Translated: CASSDRRGHYGYTF.

The chain employs TRBV29-1 and TRBJ2-2, with 8 bases fitting TRBD2. Germline CDR1 and CDR2: SQVTM and ANQGSEA. The CDR3 covers 14 residues. V lost 7 bases, J lost 6 bases, and 10 bases stayed unmatched. The CDR3 region has the DNA TGCAGCGCGAAACGTCGGGAGGGGGCCGGGGAGCTGTTTTTT. Protein product: CSAKRREGAGELFF.

The rearrangement joins TRBV9 to TRBJ2-1; 7 bases align to TRBD2. The CDR3 covers 15 residues. V lost 0 bases to trimming and J lost 6 bases; unmatched junction nucleotides: 6. Per the germline V gene, CDR1 is SGDLS and CDR2 is YYNGEE. The CDR3 DNA reads as TGTGCCAGCAGCGTAGGCGGGGGAGGGTCCAATGAGCAGTTCTTC. Translating it yields CASSVGGGGSNEQFF.

This clone was found a few times. This chain uses TRBV18 with TRBJ1-4, with TRBD1 matching over 8 bases. Trimming removed 4 bases from V and 5 bases from J; junction bases left unmatched: 6. There are 15 residues in the CDR3. Per the germline V gene, CDR1 is KGHSH and CDR2 is LQKENI. The CDR3, as DNA: TGTGCCAGCTCACTCGGACAGGGAGCCAATGAAAAACTGTTTTTT. Protein: CASSLGQGANEKLFF.

This clone appeared once. This chain joins TRBV5-8 and TRBJ2-5; D is possibly TRBD2 (6 bases). The ends were cut back, 4 bases at V and 1 base at J, with 20 bases in the middle. Germline CDR1 and CDR2: SGHTS and YDEGEE. The CDR3 consists of 17 residues. Here the CDR3 DNA reads TGTGCCAGCAGCCTCCGCGAGAGCCCCGGGAGCCAAGAGACCCAGTACTTC. Translated, it gives CASSLRESPGSQETQYF.

V is TRBV6-1 and J is TRBJ2-7; 9 nucleotides line up with TRBD2. Trimming cost V 1 base and J 2 bases; bases outside gene matches: 3. CDR1 and CDR2 (germline): MNHNS, SASEGT. The CDR3 loop spans 15 amino acids. The CDR3 loop reads CASSEEGLATYEQYF. The CDR3 nucleotides are TGTGCCAGCAGTGAAGAGGGACTAGCCACCTACGAGCAGTACTTC.

V and J are TRBV7-8 and TRBJ1-3, with unresolved D. CDR3 size: 14 residues. Deletions cut 5 bases from V and 0 bases from J, with 8 bases between. The germline V gene has CDR1 SGHVS and CDR2 FQNEAQ. CDR3 amino acids: CASSRSNSGNTIYF. CDR3 in DNA: TGTGCCAGCAGCAGGAGTAACTCTGGAAACACCATATATTTT.